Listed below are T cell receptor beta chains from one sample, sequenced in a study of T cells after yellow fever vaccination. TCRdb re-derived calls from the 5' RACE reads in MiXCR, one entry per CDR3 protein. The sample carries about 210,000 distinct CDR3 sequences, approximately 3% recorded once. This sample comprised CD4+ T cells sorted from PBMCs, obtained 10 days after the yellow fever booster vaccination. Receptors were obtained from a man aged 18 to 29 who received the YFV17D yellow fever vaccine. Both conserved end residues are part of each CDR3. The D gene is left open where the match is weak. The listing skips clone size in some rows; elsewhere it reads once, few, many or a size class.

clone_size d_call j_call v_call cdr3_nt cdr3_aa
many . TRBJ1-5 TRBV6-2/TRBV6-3 TGTGCCGCGAGAGGAACGGGCAATCAGCCCCAGCATTTT CAARGTGNQPQHF
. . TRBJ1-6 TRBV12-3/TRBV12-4 TGTGCCAGCAGTGGTCAGGGGAACAATAATTCACCCCTCCACTTT CASSGQGNNNSPLHF
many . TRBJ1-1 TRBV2 TGTGCCAGCAGTACGGGGGGGTCGGGCCGAAACACTGAAGCTTTCTTT CASSTGGSGRNTEAFF
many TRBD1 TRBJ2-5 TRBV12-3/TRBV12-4 TGTGCCAGCAGTAGCCGACAGGGGGAGACCCAGTACTTC CASSSRQGETQYF
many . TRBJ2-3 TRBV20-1 TGCAGTGCTAGGCTACTAGATTCGGTAGATACGCAGTATTTT CSARLLDSVDTQYF
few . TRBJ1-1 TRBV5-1 TGCGCCAGCAGCCTCGGGACGGCGGACACTGAAGCTTTCTTT CASSLGTADTEAFF
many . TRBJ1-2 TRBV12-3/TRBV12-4 TGTGCCAGCAGTCCGGGGACACGCTATGGCTACACCTTC CASSPGTRYGYTF
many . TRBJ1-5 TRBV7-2 TGTGCCAGCAGCTTCCGACAGGATAATCAGCCCCAGCATTTT CASSFRQDNQPQHF
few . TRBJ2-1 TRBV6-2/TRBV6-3 TGTGCCAGCAGTTACCCGAAGGGGGGCCTGGGGGGTGAGCAGTTCTTC CASSYPKGGLGGEQFF
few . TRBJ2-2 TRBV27 TGTGCCAGCAGATCTCGGCCGGCACTAGGAGCCACCGGGGAGCTGTTTTTT CASRSRPALGATGELFF
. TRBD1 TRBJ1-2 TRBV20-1 TGCAGTGCTGGACTTGGGGGGCAGGGGGTCGATGGCTACACCTTC CSAGLGGQGVDGYTF
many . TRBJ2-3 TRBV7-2 TGTGCCAGCAGCCTAGGGGGGCGAAGCACAGATACGCAGTATTTT CASSLGGRSTDTQYF
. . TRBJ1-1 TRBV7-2 TGTGCCAGCAGCTGGACCACAGGGAGTGGACTGGCTTTCTTT CASSWTTGSGLAFF
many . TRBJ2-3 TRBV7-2 TGTGCCAGCAGCCCCGCGGGACACCGCACAGATACGCAGTATTTT CASSPAGHRTDTQYF
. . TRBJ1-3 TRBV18 TGTGCCAGCTCACCACCAGGGTTATCTCCCGGAAACACCATATATTTT CASSPPGLSPGNTIYF
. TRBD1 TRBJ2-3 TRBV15 TGTGCCACCAGCAGAGCGGGGACAGTCACAGATACGCAGTATTTT CATSRAGTVTDTQYF
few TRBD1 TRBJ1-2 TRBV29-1 TGCAGCGTTGAGAGGGCAGGGGGCGATTATGGCTACACCTTC CSVERAGGDYGYTF
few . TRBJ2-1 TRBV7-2 TGTGCCAGCAGCTCCCGTCCGGGGTCGAAAGCTCCTGAGCAGTTCTTC CASSSRPGSKAPEQFF
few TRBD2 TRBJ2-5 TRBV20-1 TGCAGTGCTAGAGATCGAGCGGGGGAGGGGGAGACCCAGTACTTC CSARDRAGEGETQYF
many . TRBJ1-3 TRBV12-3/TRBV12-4 TGTGCCAGCAGACGGGACGACTCTGGAAACACCATATATTTT CASRRDDSGNTIYF
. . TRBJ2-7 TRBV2 TGTGCCAGCGGGGCAGGACGGAGCTCCTACGAGCAGTACTTC CASGAGRSSYEQYF
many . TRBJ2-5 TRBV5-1 TGTGCTAGCAGCTTAGCGCGTCAAGAGACCCAGTACTTC CASSLARQETQYF
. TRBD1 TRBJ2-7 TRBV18 TGTGCCAGCTCACCCGGGACAGGGGGAAGAAAGGAGTACGAGCAGTACTTC CASSPGTGGRKEYEQYF
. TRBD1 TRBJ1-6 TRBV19 TGTGCCAGTACCACGACAGGGGGGCTTAATTCACCCCTCCACTTT CASTTTGGLNSPLHF
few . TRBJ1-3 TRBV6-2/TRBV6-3 TGTGCCAGCAGGCTGTGGCGGTCGGGAAACACCATATATTTT CASRLWRSGNTIYF
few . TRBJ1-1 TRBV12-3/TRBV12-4 TGTGCCAGCAGCCGAAGGACAGCCGTGACTGAAGCTTTCTTT CASSRRTAVTEAFF